The 11 T cell receptor beta chains below all came from one sample that was sequenced in a study of blood T cell repertoires in COVID-19. The repertoire was sequenced with immunoSEQ multiplex PCR; TCRdb's copy has only in-frame clones and lacks some. The sample carries about 160,000 clones, more than 75% recorded once. The specimen was peripheral blood. These receptors were obtained from a woman in her seventies with COVID-19, enrolled during active disease.

V gene TRBV7-8 combines with J gene TRBJ1-2, with TRBD1 matching over 8 bases. V lost 5 bases, J lost 4 bases, and 12 bases stayed unmatched. Looked up from germline, CDR1 is SGHVS and CDR2 is FQNEAQ. The CDR3 has 16 amino acids. The CDR3 here is CASSPTWTGKTYGYTF. CDR3 DNA sequence: TGTGCCAGCAGCCCTACCTGGACAGGGAAAACCTATGGCTACACCTTC.

J is TRBJ1-5 and V is TRBV10-3; D remains ambiguous. Deletions cut 0 bases from V and 7 bases from J, with 10 bases between. The CDR3 loop spans 14 amino acids. The V gene's germline CDR1 is ENHRY and CDR2 SYGVKD. In nucleotides, the CDR3 is TGTGCCATCAGTGAGTCGCCCGCGGGACAGCCCCAGCATTTT. It specifies CAISESPAGQPQHF.

This chain connects TRBV5-5 to TRBJ1-4, with TRBD1 matching over 9 bases. This CDR3 comprises 15 residues. Unmatched junction bases numbered 5, after V lost 3 bases and J lost 5 bases. The V gene's germline CDR1 is SGHKS and CDR2 YYEKEE (reference sequence). The CDR3 spells CASSSRTGANEKLFF. The CDR3 DNA reads TGTGCCAGCAGCTCAAGGACAGGGGCCAATGAAAAACTGTTTTTT. The full variable domain, its missing parts supplied by reference TRBV5-5 and TRBJ1-4, is DAGVTQSPTHLIKTRGQQVTLRCSPISGHKSVSWYQQVLGQGPQFIFQYYEKEERGRGNFPDRFSARQFPNYSSELNVNALLLGDSALYLCASSSRTGANEKLFFGSGTQLSVL.

The chain uses TRBV25-1 and TRBJ1-4, with D perhaps matching TRBD1 (6 bases). The V gene lost 2 bases and the J gene lost 8 bases, with 9 bases spanning the gap. Germline assignment: CDR1 MGHDK and CDR2 SYGVNS. This CDR3 is 13 amino acids long. The CDR3 sequence: CASSEPRGEKLFF. For the CDR3, the DNA is TGTGCCAGCAGTGAACCCAGGGGCGAAAAACTGTTTTTT.

This clone was seen only once. CDR3 protein: CASSEDRNSYGYTF. CDR3 bases: TGTGCCAGCAGTGAAGACAGGAATTCTTATGGCTACACCTTC. The chain carries TRBV6-1 and TRBJ1-2, with a possible D match to TRBD1 (5 bases). Germline V gene sequence: CDR1 MNHNS, CDR2 SASEGT. The CDR3 runs to 14 residues. V dropped 1 base and J dropped 5 bases, with 11 bases sitting between them.

The V call is TRBV19, the J call TRBJ2-1; TRBD1 might be the D (6 bases). The CDR3 is 14 residues long. V shed 2 bases and J shed 9 bases, with 14 bases lying between them. CDR1 and CDR2 (germline): LNHDA, SQIVND (reference sequence). The CDR3 sequence is CASSINRVRSEQFF. For the CDR3, the DNA is TGTGCCAGTAGTATAAACAGGGTAAGGAGTGAGCAGTTCTTC.

This rearrangement joins TRBV19 to TRBJ1-1; D possibly corresponds to TRBD1 (6 bases). Trimming removed 5 bases at V and 6 bases at J, with 16 bases between. Germline assignment: CDR1 LNHDA and CDR2 SQIVND (reference sequence). The CDR3 is made up of 14 amino acids. CDR3 sequence (DNA): TGTGCCAGTAGTGATTTAACAGGGATAGCTGAAGCTTTCTTT. Translated, it gives CASSDLTGIAEAFF.

The chain uses TRBV6-6 and TRBJ1-4; D is uncertain. V was clipped by 5 bases and J by 8 bases, with 15 bases between them. The length of the CDR3 is 14 residues. CDR1 and CDR2 from the germline V gene are MNHNY and SVGAGI (reference sequence). DNA of the CDR3: TGTGCCAGCAGTAACCCTAGCCTAAGGGAAAAACTGTTTTTT. Its translation is CASSNPSLREKLFF.

The J gene is TRBJ1-2, the V gene TRBV2; 8 bases are shared with TRBD1. This CDR3 is built from 13 residues. The germline V gene has CDR1 SNHLY and CDR2 FYNNEI. Trimming cost V 8 bases and J 7 bases; bases outside gene matches: 9. The CDR3 reads CASGSQGAIGYTF. The CDR3 DNA sequence: TGTGCCAGCGGTAGCCAGGGGGCAATTGGCTACACCTTC.

J is TRBJ1-6 and V is TRBV7-2; 8 bases agree with TRBD1. This CDR3 is built from 15 residues. V lost 4 bases to trimming and J lost 9 bases; unmatched junction nucleotides: 8. CDR1 SGHTA and CDR2 FQGNSA come from the germline V gene. The CDR3: CASSSGQGWGSPLHF. CDR3 DNA: TGTGCCAGCAGCTCCGGACAGGGTTGGGGTTCACCCCTCCACTTT.

This clone has a handful of counts. V is TRBV30 and J is TRBJ1-6; D unclear. Trimming cost V 2 bases and J 0 bases, with 8 bases left between them. The germline V gene encodes CDR1 GTSNPN and CDR2 SVGIG (reference sequence). The CDR3 is 15 amino acids. The CDR3 sequence: CAWSRESSYNSPLHF. The CDR3 DNA reads as TGTGCCTGGAGTAGGGAGAGCTCCTATAATTCACCCCTCCACTTT.